This TCR beta chain was documented in a study of T cell responses to AZD1222 COVID-19 vaccine. The CDR3 is made up of 14 amino acids. The germline V and J ends were trimmed by 4 bases and 0 bases, with 7 bases remaining between them. In germline, CDR1 is KGHDR, CDR2 SFDVKD. Clones were read by immunoSEQ multiplex PCR, and TCRdb kept only the in-frame ones, dropping some. The top ten hold roughly 1.6% of the sample, which has about 120,000 clones, approximately 85% seen once. The source is an adult in good health. The J gene is TRBJ2-3, the V gene TRBV24-1; D unresolved. The source material was peripheral blood, sampled on day 0 of AZD1222 vaccination. This CDR3 reads CATSEPASTDTQYF. The CDR3 region has the DNA TGTGCCACCAGTGAACCCGCTAGCACAGATACGCAGTATTTT.